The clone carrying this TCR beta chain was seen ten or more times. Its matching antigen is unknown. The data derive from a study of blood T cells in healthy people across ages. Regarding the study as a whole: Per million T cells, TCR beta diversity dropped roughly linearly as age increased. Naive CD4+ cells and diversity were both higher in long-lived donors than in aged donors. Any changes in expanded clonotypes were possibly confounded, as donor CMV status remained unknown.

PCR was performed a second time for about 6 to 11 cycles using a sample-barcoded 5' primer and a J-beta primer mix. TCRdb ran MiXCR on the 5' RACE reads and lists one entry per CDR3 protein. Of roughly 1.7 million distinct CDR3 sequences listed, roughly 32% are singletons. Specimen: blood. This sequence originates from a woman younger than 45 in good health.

CDR3 protein: CSAPILERAHEQYF. The CDR3 coding sequence is TGCAGTGCACCAATTTTAGAGCGGGCACACGAGCAGTACTTC. The chain carries TRBV20-1 and TRBJ2-7; tentatively, D is TRBD2 (6 bases). Looked up from germline, CDR1 is DFQATT and CDR2 is SNEGSKA (reference sequence). The CDR3 spans 14 residues. Trimming pared 6 bases from V and 5 bases from J, leaving 20 bases between.